This TCR beta chain was captured by sequencing in a study of T cells in tumors and immune-related adverse events (dated by TCRdb to the early 2020s). Using the immunoSEQ assay, the TCR beta locus was amplified and sequenced, producing bulk TCR Vbeta CDR3 data. For the original study's pipeline: CDR3s were excluded if they were non-productive, were shorter than 7 amino acids, or did not start with C or end with F/W. Analysis was limited to specimens with at least 1000 reads, and clonotypes were defined at the amino acid level. To compute clonality, Pielou's evenness was subtracted from 1. Library sizes were equalized by abundance-weighted random subsampling with replacement, repeated 100 times to report 95% confidence intervals. The Morisita overlap index was used to quantify repertoire overlap, and for each specimen the top 40 clones were checked for overlap with the irAE. This is the immuneACCESS table as TCRdb keeps it, with only in-frame sequences that have V and J called. A part of the clones is gone; compared with another copy, unresolved V genes explain less than half, and the rest is unexplained. That table supplies the V and J calls and clone size; D and trimming were determined from the DNA. Within this sample are around 22,000 clones, with 75% to 95% of them counted one time only. About 1.5% of the sample rests with the top ten.

The CDR3 covers 10 residues, taking in both the cysteine and the phenylalanine. This entry keeps only the CDR3 DNA: 30 bases, framed from base 1. The germline V gene specifies SGHVS as CDR1 and FQNEAQ as CDR2. V was cut back by 8 bases and J by 7 bases, leaving a gap of 5 bases between them. Reading the label with the study, this specimen's treatment or condition is: nivolumab (PD-1 blockade) given before sampling. The DNeasy Blood and Tissue Kit was used to extract DNA from formalin-fixed paraffin-embedded specimens. This clone came up a few times. Its antigen is still unknown. Qualities for individual bases were not recorded, and no much larger clone is one base off.

The sequence joins TRBV7-8 to TRBJ1-4, with an unclear D gene assignment. This specimen was lymph node tissue, taken from a patient treated with anti-PD-1 therapy. The origin of this receptor is a female donor with metastatic renal cell carcinoma. The CDR3 in this case is CASSGEKLFF. The DNA sequence is given as TGTGCCAGCTCCGGTGAAAAACTGTTTTTT.